The 21 T cell receptor beta chains presented below share a single source sample, sequenced in a study of blood T cells in healthy people across ages. Together with a sample-barcoded 5' primer, a J-beta primer mix was included in a second PCR lasting roughly 6 to 12 cycles. TCRdb re-derived calls from the 5' RACE reads in MiXCR, one entry per CDR3 protein. The sample records roughly 700,000 distinct CDR3 sequences, approximately 31% being singletons. Material: blood. The receptors were sampled from a woman over 75 in good health.

J is TRBJ1-1 and V is TRBV9, with D uncertain. The V end lost 0 bases, the J end lost 1 base, and 10 bases lay between the germline ends. Germline values: CDR1 SGDLS, CDR2 YYNGEE. This CDR3 has 15 amino acids. The CDR3 coding sequence is TGTGCCAGCAGCGTAGGGGCAGAGCGGAACACTGAAGCTTTCTTT. This gives the protein CASSVGAERNTEAFF.

This chain connects TRBV20-1 to TRBJ2-2; D call uncertain. Between the trimmed V and J ends, which lost 5 bases and 1 base, there was a span of 11 bases. This CDR3 comprises 14 residues. Germline assignment: CDR1 DFQATT and CDR2 SNEGSKA (reference sequence). CDR3 in amino acids: CSAPQRENTGELFF. DNA for the CDR3: TGCAGTGCTCCTCAGCGAGAGAACACCGGGGAGCTGTTTTTT.

There are a few counts of this clonotype. A much larger clone sits a single nucleotide away, making a read error possible. This chain joins TRBV30 and TRBJ1-2; D gene unclear. CDR1 is GTSNPN and CDR2 is SVGIG in the germline V gene (reference sequence). The CDR3 consists of 12 residues. V lost 1 base, J lost 6 bases, and 9 bases lay in between. CDR3 coding DNA: TGTGCCTGGAGTGGCCGGGGTAATGGCTACACCTTC. Translating gives CAWSGRGNGYTF.

The chain links TRBV2 to TRBJ1-2; D is unclear. The germline V gene has CDR1 SNHLY and CDR2 FYNNEI. This CDR3 spans 15 amino acids. The V end lost 0 bases, the J end lost 1 base, and 9 bases lay between the germline ends. Written as DNA, the CDR3 is TGTGCCAGCAGTGAAGCGCGACGGCTTAACTATGGCTACACCTTC. The encoded protein is CASSEARRLNYGYTF.

This clonotype has at least ten counts. The V and J genes are TRBV7-9 and TRBJ1-3; D is undetermined. Germline V gives CDR1 SEHNR, CDR2 FQNEAQ (reference sequence). CDR3 size: 15 residues. V gave up 5 bases and J gave up 0 bases, with 11 bases separating them. CDR3 residues: CASSLGGISGNTIYF. As DNA, the CDR3 is TGTGCCAGCAGCCTAGGAGGGATCTCTGGAAACACCATATATTTT.

This chain links TRBV20-1 with TRBJ1-1, with D perhaps matching TRBD1 (5 bases). Per the germline V gene, CDR1 is DFQATT and CDR2 is SNEGSKA (reference sequence). This CDR3 has 13 amino acids. V lost 3 bases and J 5 bases, leaving 13 bases between the germline ends. The CDR3 spells CSASRRGWTEAFF. CDR3 sequence (DNA): TGCAGTGCTAGCCGCCGGGGGTGGACTGAAGCTTTCTTT.

The genes are TRBV29-1 and TRBJ2-5; TRBD1 agrees at 8 bases. Germline values: CDR1 SQVTM, CDR2 ANQGSEA. Trimming removed 7 bases from V and 5 bases from J; junction bases left unmatched: 6. CDR3 size: 12 residues. CDR3 coding DNA: TGCAGCGCCCGCGACAGGGGTGAGACCCAGTACTTC. Translation: CSARDRGETQYF.

This clonotype was recorded many times. The V and J genes are TRBV20-1 and TRBJ2-3; the match to TRBD2 covers 11 bases. Germline lookup yields CDR1 DFQATT and CDR2 SNEGSKA (reference sequence). V gave up 0 bases and J gave up 2 bases; unmatched junction bases: 4. The CDR3 has 16 residues. The CDR3 DNA reads TGCAGTGCTAGAGAGGGTAGCGGGGGGGTCACAGATACGCAGTATTTT. Its translation is CSAREGSGGVTDTQYF.

The table lists this clonotype with many counts. The rearrangement joins TRBV27 to TRBJ2-7; 8 nucleotides line up with TRBD1. Germline V gene sequence: CDR1 MNHEY, CDR2 SMNVEV (reference sequence). J was trimmed by 6 bases and V by 5 bases; bases with no gene match: 9. The CDR3 runs to 14 residues. In nucleotides, the CDR3 is TGTGCCAGCAGTCTATTGACAGGGGCTTCCGAGCAGTACTTC. The encoded protein is CASSLLTGASEQYF.

This clonotype was observed at least ten times. The chain recombines TRBV4-3 with TRBJ2-3; 13 bases are shared with TRBD2. This CDR3 region has 18 residues. Germline V gives CDR1 LGHNA, CDR2 YSLEER. V dropped 1 base and J dropped 4; count of bases not matched to a gene: 8. For the CDR3, the DNA is TGCGCCAGCAGCCAAGGGGGGGGACTAGCGGGGTCAGCAGATACGCAGTATTTT. This codes for CASSQGGGLAGSADTQYF.

There are many counts of this clonotype. The CDR3 reads CASSLDSSLYGYTF. The CDR3 DNA reads TGTGCCAGCAGCTTGGACAGCTCACTGTATGGCTACACCTTC. This rearrangement joins TRBV5-5 to TRBJ1-2, with unresolved D. This CDR3 is built from 14 residues. Germline V gene sequence: CDR1 SGHKS, CDR2 YYEKEE (reference sequence). V lost 0 bases to trimming and J lost 5 bases, with 11 bases between them.

Ten or more counts support this clonotype. The chain links TRBV20-1 to TRBJ2-6; D possibly matches TRBD1 or TRBD2 (5 bases each). Germline V gives CDR1 DFQATT, CDR2 SNEGSKA (reference sequence). The length of the CDR3 is 16 residues. V was clipped by 6 bases and J by 0 bases, with 15 bases between them. The CDR3 nucleotides are TGCAGTGCGCAGACGGGGACGAGCTCTGGGGCCAACGTCCTGACTTTC. This gives the protein CSAQTGTSSGANVLTF.

There are many counts of this clonotype. The J gene is TRBJ2-3, the V gene TRBV27; 9 nucleotides line up with TRBD2. Germline CDR1 is MNHEY and CDR2 is SMNVEV (reference sequence). The CDR3 length is 17 residues. J gave up 3 bases and V 6 bases, and 13 bases lay outside the gene matches. The CDR3, as DNA: TGTGCCAGCAGGGACCGTGGAGTAGCGGGGGAGACAGATACGCAGTATTTT. Translated: CASRDRGVAGETDTQYF.

As to this clonotype: An end of the junction differs from the germline gene, which may be a read error. This chain joins TRBV5-6 and TRBJ2-5; D is possibly TRBD1 (5 bases). The assigned J gene may be wrong: the sequence end matches TRBJ2-7 better. CDR3 length equals 12 residues. Germline V gene sequence: CDR1 SGHDT, CDR2 YYEEEE. CDR3 amino acids: CAGSSQGYEQYF. The CDR3 region has the DNA TGTGCCGGCAGCTCGCAGGGCTACGAGCAGTACTTC.

As to this clonotype: At one end the junction does not follow the germline gene, possibly because of a read error. This chain connects TRBV20-1 to TRBJ1-5; possibly TRBD1 for D (6 bases). The CDR3 sequence is 12 residues long. Germline CDR1 DFQATT, CDR2 SNEGSKA (reference sequence). CDR3 sequence: CSAQQGNQLQHF. The DNA for the CDR3 is TGCAGTGCTCAACAGGGAAATCAGCTCCAGCATTTT.

This clonotype occurred many times. The CDR3 loop is CASSPPGNGQPQHF. For the CDR3, the DNA is TGTGCCAGCAGCCCGCCTGGGAATGGTCAGCCCCAGCATTTT. This sequence joins TRBV6-2 or TRBV6-3 and TRBJ1-5; D gene ambiguous. CDR3 length: 14 residues. Germline CDR1 is MNHEY and CDR2 is SVGEGT. Trimming shortened V by 6 bases and J by 6 bases, and 15 bases separated the two germline ends.

This clonotype was detected ten times or more. This sequence joins TRBV12-3 or TRBV12-4 and TRBJ1-2, with a possible D match to TRBD1 (5 bases). The CDR3 consists of 13 residues. The germline V and J ends were trimmed by 6 bases and 4 bases, with 12 bases remaining between them. CDR3 amino acids: CASRTVNTYGYTF. The CDR3 nucleotides read TGTGCCAGCAGGACAGTTAATACCTATGGCTACACCTTC.

This clonotype was seen ten or more times. A single base separates this from a much larger clone, so it may be a read error. The chain combines TRBV7-9 with TRBJ2-5; 11 nucleotides align to TRBD2. The CDR3 totals 15 residues. Germline V lookup: CDR1 SEHNR, CDR2 FQNEAQ (reference sequence). Germline trimming cut 5 bases from V and 11 bases from J; bases unmatched to any gene: 13. CDR3 in DNA: TGTGCCAGCAGCCTTTTAGCGGGGGGGCTGGATGAGCAGTACTTC. This codes for CASSLLAGGLDEQYF.

Ten or more counts support this clonotype. V is TRBV3-1 and J is TRBJ1-2; D is undetermined. Trimming shortened V by 3 bases and J by 2 bases, and 7 bases separated the two germline ends. Germline V gives CDR1 LGHDT, CDR2 YNNKEL (reference sequence). The CDR3 runs to 13 residues. The CDR3 here is CASSQTENYGYTF. CDR3 coding DNA: TGTGCCAGCAGCCAGACGGAGAACTATGGCTACACCTTC.

This clonotype was counted many times. The chain combines TRBV25-1 with TRBJ2-7, with a tentative D call TRBD2 (6 bases). CDR3 length equals 13 residues. V was cut by 2 bases and J by 6 bases, with 11 bases left in between. Looked up from germline, CDR1 is MGHDK and CDR2 is SYGVNS. This CDR3 reads CASSEGGNFEQYF. Here the CDR3 DNA reads TGTGCCAGCAGTGAAGGAGGGAACTTCGAGCAGTACTTC.

The V and J genes are TRBV20-1 and TRBJ2-3, with 9 bases fitting TRBD2. Germline CDR1 reads DFQATT; CDR2 reads SNEGSKA (reference sequence). With V trimmed by 6 bases and J by 2 bases, 9 bases remained unmatched. CDR3 length: 15 residues. CDR3 in DNA: TGCAGTGCCAATAAGGCGGGGGGGATCACAGATACGCAGTATTTT. As protein: CSANKAGGITDTQYF.